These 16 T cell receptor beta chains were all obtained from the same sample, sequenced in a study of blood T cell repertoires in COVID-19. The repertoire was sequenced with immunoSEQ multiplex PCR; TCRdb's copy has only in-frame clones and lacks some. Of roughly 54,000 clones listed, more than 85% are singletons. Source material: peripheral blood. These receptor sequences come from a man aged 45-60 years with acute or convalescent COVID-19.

The DNA for the CDR3 is TGTGCCGGAGGGACTGGACAGGGCGTTCCAGCCTACGAGCAGTACTTC. Its translation is CAGGTGQGVPAYEQYF. The chain uses TRBV21-1 and TRBJ2-7; the listed D gene, TRBD1, was not tested against the DNA. TRBV21-1 is described as a pseudogene. The length of the CDR3 is 16 residues.

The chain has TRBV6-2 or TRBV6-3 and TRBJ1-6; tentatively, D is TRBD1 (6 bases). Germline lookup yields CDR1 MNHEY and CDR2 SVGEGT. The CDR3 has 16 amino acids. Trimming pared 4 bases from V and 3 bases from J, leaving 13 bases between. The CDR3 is CASSSDRPIYNSPLHF. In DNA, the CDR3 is TGTGCCAGCAGTTCCGACAGGCCGATCTATAATTCACCCCTCCACTTT.

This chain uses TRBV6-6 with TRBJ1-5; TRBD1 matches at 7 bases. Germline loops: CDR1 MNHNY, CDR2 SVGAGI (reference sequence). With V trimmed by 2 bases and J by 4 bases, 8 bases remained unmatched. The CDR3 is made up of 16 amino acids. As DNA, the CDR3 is TGTGCCAGCAGTTACGCGTTGGGACAGAGAAATCAGCCCCAGCATTTT. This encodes CASSYALGQRNQPQHF.

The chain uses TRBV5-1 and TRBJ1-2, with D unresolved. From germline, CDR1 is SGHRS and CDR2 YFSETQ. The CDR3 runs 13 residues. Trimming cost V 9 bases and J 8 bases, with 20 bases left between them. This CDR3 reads CATSGEGFGGYTF. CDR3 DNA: TGCGCCACCTCGGGCGAGGGATTCGGCGGCTACACCTTC. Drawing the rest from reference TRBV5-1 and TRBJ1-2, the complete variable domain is KAGVTQTPRYLIKTRGQQVTLSCSPISGHRSVSWYQQTPGQGLQFLFEYFSETQRNKGNFPGRFSGRQFSNSRSEMNVSTLELGDSALYLCATSGEGFGGYTFGSGTRLTVV.

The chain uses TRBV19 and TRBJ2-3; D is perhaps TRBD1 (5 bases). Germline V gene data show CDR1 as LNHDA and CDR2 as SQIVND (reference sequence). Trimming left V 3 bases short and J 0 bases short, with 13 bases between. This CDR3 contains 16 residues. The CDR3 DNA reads TGTGCCAGTAGTATCCAGACAGTTACTAGCACAGATACGCAGTATTTT. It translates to CASSIQTVTSTDTQYF.

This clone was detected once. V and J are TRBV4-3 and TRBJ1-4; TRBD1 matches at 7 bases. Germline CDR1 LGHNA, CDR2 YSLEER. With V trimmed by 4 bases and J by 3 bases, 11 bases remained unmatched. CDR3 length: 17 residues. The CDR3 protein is CASSRNSRGLANEKLFF. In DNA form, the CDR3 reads TGCGCCAGCAGCCGAAATTCTAGGGGGCTGGCTAATGAAAAACTGTTTTTT.

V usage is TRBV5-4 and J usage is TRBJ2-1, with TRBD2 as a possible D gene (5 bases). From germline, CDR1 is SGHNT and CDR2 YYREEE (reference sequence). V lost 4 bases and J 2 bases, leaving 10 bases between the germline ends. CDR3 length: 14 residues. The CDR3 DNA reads TGTGCCAGCAGCCGTAGCGTAACCTACAATGAGCAGTTCTTC. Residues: CASSRSVTYNEQFF. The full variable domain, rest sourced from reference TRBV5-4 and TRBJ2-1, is ETGVTQSPTHLIKTRGQQVTLRCSSQSGHNTVSWYQQALGQGPQFIFQYYREEENGRGNFPPRFSGLQFPNYSSELNVNALELDDSALYLCASSRSVTYNEQFFGPGTRLTVL.

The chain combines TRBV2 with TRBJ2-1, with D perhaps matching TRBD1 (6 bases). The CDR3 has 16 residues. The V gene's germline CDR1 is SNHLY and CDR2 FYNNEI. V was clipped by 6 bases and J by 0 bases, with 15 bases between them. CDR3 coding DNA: TGTGCCAGCAGGAAACTACGGGACAACTCCTACAATGAGCAGTTCTTC. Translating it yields CASRKLRDNSYNEQFF.

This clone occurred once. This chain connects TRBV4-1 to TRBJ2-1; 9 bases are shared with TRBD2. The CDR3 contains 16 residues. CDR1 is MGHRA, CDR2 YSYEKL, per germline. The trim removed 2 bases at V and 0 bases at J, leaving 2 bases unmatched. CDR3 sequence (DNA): TGCGCCAGCAGCCAACTAGCGGGACGCTCCTACAATGAGCAGTTCTTC. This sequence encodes CASSQLAGRSYNEQFF.

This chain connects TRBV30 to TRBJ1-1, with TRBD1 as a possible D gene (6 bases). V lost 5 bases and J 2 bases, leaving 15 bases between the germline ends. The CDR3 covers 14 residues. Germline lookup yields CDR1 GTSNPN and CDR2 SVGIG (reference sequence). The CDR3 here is CAWLIQGSNTEAFF. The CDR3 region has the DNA TGTGCCTGGCTAATACAGGGAAGTAACACTGAAGCTTTCTTT.

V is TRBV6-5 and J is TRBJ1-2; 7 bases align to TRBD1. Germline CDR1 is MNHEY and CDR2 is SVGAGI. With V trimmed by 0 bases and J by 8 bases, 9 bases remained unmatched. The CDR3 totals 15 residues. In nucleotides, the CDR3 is TGTGCCAGCAGTTACTCCGGGAGGGGGCGAGGGGGCTACACCTTC. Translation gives CASSYSGRGRGGYTF.

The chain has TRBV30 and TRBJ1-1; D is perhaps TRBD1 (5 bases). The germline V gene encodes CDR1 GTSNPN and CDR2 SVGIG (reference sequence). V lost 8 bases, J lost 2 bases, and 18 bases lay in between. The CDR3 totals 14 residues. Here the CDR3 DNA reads TGTGCCGCAGCAGGGTCCTTACTAAACACTGAAGCTTTCTTT. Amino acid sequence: CAAAGSLLNTEAFF.

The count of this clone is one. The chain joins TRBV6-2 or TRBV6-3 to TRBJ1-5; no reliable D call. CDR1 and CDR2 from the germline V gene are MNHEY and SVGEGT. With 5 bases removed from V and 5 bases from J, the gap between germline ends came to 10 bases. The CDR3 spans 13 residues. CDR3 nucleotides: TGTGCCAGCAGTCGAATATCGGATCAGCCCCAGCATTTT. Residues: CASSRISDQPQHF.

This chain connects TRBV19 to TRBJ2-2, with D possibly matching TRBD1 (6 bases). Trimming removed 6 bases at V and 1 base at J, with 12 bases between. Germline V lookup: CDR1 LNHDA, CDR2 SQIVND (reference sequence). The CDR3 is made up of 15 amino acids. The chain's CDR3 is CASSAGTLNTGELFF. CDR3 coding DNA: TGTGCCAGTAGCGCCGGGACACTGAACACCGGGGAGCTGTTTTTT.

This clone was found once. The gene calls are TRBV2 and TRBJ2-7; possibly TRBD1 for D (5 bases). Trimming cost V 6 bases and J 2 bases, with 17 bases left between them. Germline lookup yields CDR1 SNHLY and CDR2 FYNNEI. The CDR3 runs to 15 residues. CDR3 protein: CASRIRRQKTYEQYF. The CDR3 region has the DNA TGTGCCAGCAGAATAAGACGACAGAAGACCTACGAGCAGTACTTC.

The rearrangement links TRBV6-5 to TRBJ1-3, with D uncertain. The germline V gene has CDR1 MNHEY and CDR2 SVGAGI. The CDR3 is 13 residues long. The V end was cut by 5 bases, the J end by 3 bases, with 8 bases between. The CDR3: CASSREVGNTIYF. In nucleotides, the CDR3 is TGTGCCAGCAGTCGAGAAGTTGGAAACACCATATATTTT.